The next 25 T cell receptor beta chains were all read from a single sample in a study of T cell responses to AZD1222 COVID-19 vaccine (dated by TCRdb to 2020 to 2022). Receptor libraries were prepared by the immunoSEQ multiplex PCR assay. The table was pulled from immuneACCESS by TCRdb, which kept in-frame rearrangements only. Such tables lose some clones; where checked, under half of the loss comes from unresolved V genes, and the rest has no known cause. This sample gives about 140,000 clones in total; 80% to 95% of them show up just once. The ten largest clones capture around 2.3% of the sample. The sample's time point label is to be understood as: baseline before first vaccination. The specimen was peripheral blood, collected on day 0 of AZD1222 vaccination. Receptors were obtained from an adult in good health.

The J gene is TRBJ2-3, the V gene TRBV6-4; tentative D call: TRBD1 (5 bases). The CDR3 loop spans 14 amino acids. The V end was cut by 8 bases, the J end by 2 bases, with 14 bases between. Germline CDR1 MRHNA, CDR2 SNTAGT. The CDR3 reads CASARRADTDTQYF. As DNA, the CDR3 is TGTGCCAGCGCCCGCAGGGCGGACACAGATACGCAGTATTTT.

The gene calls are TRBV18 and TRBJ1-6; no reliable D call. This CDR3 is 13 amino acids long. In germline, CDR1 is KGHSH, CDR2 LQKENI. V was trimmed by 3 bases and J by 10 bases, leaving 10 bases between them. The CDR3: CASSPIRGSPLHF. The CDR3 nucleotides read TGTGCCAGCTCACCGATCAGAGGGTCACCCCTCCACTTT. Together with reference TRBV18 and TRBJ1-6, the CDR3 gives the full variable domain: NAGVMQNPRHLVRRRGQEARLRCSPMKGHSHVYWYRQLPEEGLKFMVYLQKENIIDESGMPKERFSAEFPKEGPSILRIQQVVRGDSAAYFCASSPIRGSPLHFGNGTRLTVT.

The chain recombines TRBV3-1 (or the pseudogene TRBV3-2) with TRBJ2-1; D unresolved. Trimming took 3 bases from V and 3 from J, leaving 12 bases between them. Germline V lookup: CDR1 LGHDT, CDR2 YNNKEL (reference sequence). This CDR3 is built from 15 residues. CDR3 coding DNA: TGTGCCAGCAGCCATACTGCGGAAGACTACAATGAGCAGTTCTTC. The encoded protein is CASSHTAEDYNEQFF.

This chain uses TRBV5-8 with TRBJ1-5, with 9 bases that match TRBD1. Germline assignment: CDR1 SGHTS and CDR2 YDEGEE. The CDR3 spans 16 residues. The J segment lost 4 bases and the V segment lost 4 bases, leaving 9 bases of the junction unmatched. The CDR3 spells CASSQQDRGGNQPQHF. In DNA, the CDR3 is TGTGCCAGCAGCCAACAGGACAGGGGAGGAAATCAGCCCCAGCATTTT.

This chain joins TRBV5-8 and TRBJ2-5; 11 bases are a match to TRBD2. V was pared by 1 base and J by 3 bases, with 2 bases of the junction left unmatched. CDR3 size: 15 residues. In germline, CDR1 is SGHTS, CDR2 YDEGEE. In DNA form, the CDR3 reads TGTGCCAGCAGCTTGACTAGCGGGGGAAAAGAGACCCAGTACTTC. This encodes CASSLTSGGKETQYF. Full variable domain (remainder filled in from reference TRBV5-8 and TRBJ2-5): EAGVTQSPTHLIKTRGQQATLRCSPISGHTSVYWYQQALGLGLQFLLWYDEGEERNRGNFPPRFSGRQFPNYSSELNVNALELEDSALYLCASSLTSGGKETQYFGPGTRLLVL.

The chain joins TRBV3-1 (or the pseudogene TRBV3-2) to TRBJ1-6; possibly TRBD1 for D (5 bases). This CDR3 region has 19 residues. Germline CDR1 reads LGHDT; CDR2 reads YNNKEL (reference sequence). Trimming pared 3 bases from V and 6 bases from J, leaving 24 bases between. CDR3 sequence: CASSHSPGGSFSFNSPLHF. The CDR3 bases are TGTGCCAGCAGCCATTCCCCCGGGGGGTCATTCTCTTTTAATTCACCCCTCCACTTT.

V and J are TRBV6-5 and TRBJ1-2; D unclear. Between the trimmed V and J ends, which lost 3 bases and 4 bases, there was a span of 12 bases. The CDR3 has 14 amino acids. Germline-derived CDR1 and CDR2 are MNHEY and SVGAGI. CDR3 sequence (DNA): TGTGCCAGCAGTTATAGGGTGATGGCCTATGGCTACACCTTC. This sequence encodes CASSYRVMAYGYTF.

The chain uses TRBV5-1 and TRBJ1-2; 10 nucleotides match TRBD1. In germline, CDR1 is SGHRS, CDR2 YFSETQ. The CDR3 consists of 14 residues. Unmatched junction bases numbered 6, after V lost 4 bases and J lost 6 bases. In DNA, the CDR3 is TGCGCCAGCAGCCCGATAGGACAGGGGGATGGCTACACCTTC. As protein: CASSPIGQGDGYTF.

This sequence joins TRBV27 and TRBJ2-7, with D perhaps TRBD2 (7 bases). Trimming stripped 6 bases from V and 7 bases from J, with 22 bases between. Germline V lookup: CDR1 MNHEY, CDR2 SMNVEV (reference sequence). The CDR3 sequence is 15 residues long. CDR3 sequence (DNA): TGTGCCAGCAGGAGGGGGGCGGGAGTGGTTTCAGAGCAGTACTTC. Protein sequence: CASRRGAGVVSEQYF.

This rearrangement joins TRBV7-9 to TRBJ2-1; 10 nucleotides match TRBD2. Germline V lookup: CDR1 SEHNR, CDR2 FQNEAQ (reference sequence). The J segment lost 0 bases and the V segment lost 5 bases, leaving 1 base of the junction unmatched. This CDR3 contains 15 residues. CDR3 amino acids: CASSPSGSSYNEQFF. The CDR3 DNA follows: TGTGCCAGCAGCCCTAGCGGGAGCTCCTACAATGAGCAGTTCTTC.

The chain combines TRBV10-1 with TRBJ2-2; possible D gene TRBD2, 6 bases. The germline V gene encodes CDR1 WNHNN and CDR2 SYGVQD (reference sequence). This CDR3 has 16 residues. Trimming took off 3 bases at V and 1 base at J, with 12 bases between the two ends. CDR3 in amino acids: CASSESASVNTGELFF. The CDR3, as DNA: TGCGCCAGCAGTGAATCGGCTAGCGTGAACACCGGGGAGCTGTTTTTT.

The J gene is TRBJ2-1, the V gene TRBV12-3 or TRBV12-4; no firm D call. V lost 6 bases and J 12 bases, leaving 9 bases between the germline ends. The CDR3 extends over 10 amino acids. The DNA for the CDR3 is TGTGCCAGCAGGGGGATTCGGCAGTTCTTC. Encoded protein: CASRGIRQFF.

This rearrangement joins TRBV27 to TRBJ2-7, with 7 bases fitting TRBD2. The CDR3 spans 13 residues. CDR1 is MNHEY, CDR2 SMNVEV, per germline (reference sequence). V shed 4 bases and J 3 bases; nucleotides not matched to a gene: 3. As DNA, the CDR3 is TGTGCCAGCAGTTACGCGGGAGACTACGAGCAGTACTTC. Its translation is CASSYAGDYEQYF.

CDR3 in amino acids: CAWSGQLSNSPLHF. The CDR3 DNA reads as TGTGCCTGGAGTGGCCAGTTAAGTAATTCACCCCTCCACTTT. V gene TRBV30 combines with J gene TRBJ1-6; D gene unclear. CDR1 and CDR2 (germline): GTSNPN, SVGIG (reference sequence). Between the trimmed V and J ends, which lost 1 base and 6 bases, there was a span of 10 bases. The CDR3 has 14 amino acids.

The chain has TRBV11-1 and TRBJ2-3; D is ambiguous. The germline V gene has CDR1 SGHAT and CDR2 FQDESV (reference sequence). The CDR3 loop spans 12 amino acids. V lost 7 bases to trimming and J lost 2 bases, with 7 bases between them. CDR3: CASNPNTDTQYF. The CDR3, as DNA: TGTGCCAGCAACCCAAACACAGATACGCAGTATTTT. Filled out from reference TRBV11-1 and TRBJ2-3, the complete variable domain reads EAEVAQSPRYKITEKSQAVAFWCDPISGHATLYWYRQILGQGPELLVQFQDESVVDDSQLPKDRFSAERLKGVDSTLKIQPAELGDSAMYLCASNPNTDTQYFGPGTRLTVL.

The chain recombines TRBV7-2 with TRBJ2-5; D is unclear. This CDR3 has 13 amino acids. CDR1 is SGHTA, CDR2 FQGNSA, per germline. The ends were cut back, 0 bases at V and 5 bases at J, with 7 bases in the middle. The DNA for the CDR3 is TGTGCCAGCAGCTTAGCGCAGGCGGAGACCCAGTACTTC. Translated, it gives CASSLAQAETQYF.

The chain combines TRBV7-9 with TRBJ2-7, with TRBD2 identical over 10 bases. The germline CDR1 and CDR2 sequences are SEHNR and FQNEAQ (reference sequence). CDR3 size: 14 residues. V dropped 1 base and J dropped 5; count of bases not matched to a gene: 2. CDR3 sequence reads: CASSLVGTSDEQYF. For the CDR3, the DNA is TGTGCCAGCAGCTTAGTTGGGACTAGCGACGAGCAGTACTTC.

This clone was picked up one time. The V gene is TRBV19, the J gene TRBJ1-5, with D maybe TRBD1 (6 bases). CDR1 and CDR2 (germline): LNHDA, SQIVND (reference sequence). The V gene lost 4 bases and the J gene lost 2 bases, with 18 bases spanning the gap. This CDR3 has 17 amino acids. The CDR3 sequence: CASSNAGGQGRNQPQHF. The DNA of the CDR3 is TGTGCCAGTAGTAATGCGGGGGGGCAGGGACGCAATCAGCCCCAGCATTTT. Filled out from reference TRBV19 and TRBJ1-5, the complete variable domain reads DGGITQSPKYLFRKEGQNVTLSCEQNLNHDAMYWYRQDPGQGLRLIYYSQIVNDFQKGDIAEGYSVSREKKESFPLTVTSAQKNPTAFYLCASSNAGGQGRNQPQHFGDGTRLSIL.

V usage is TRBV25-1 and J usage is TRBJ2-3; no clear D. V shed 2 bases and J shed 7 bases, with 13 bases lying between them. Per germline, CDR1 MGHDK and CDR2 SYGVNS. CDR3 length: 14 residues. CDR3 DNA sequence: TGTGCCAGCAGTGAAGCCGGCATAAGGCATACGCAGTATTTT. Translated: CASSEAGIRHTQYF.

This clone was seen only once. The chain recombines TRBV6-2 or TRBV6-3 with TRBJ2-7, with 11 positions matching TRBD1. Germline V lookup: CDR1 MNHEY, CDR2 SVGEGT. The CDR3 is 18 amino acids. The ends lost 2 bases at V and 3 bases at J; junction bases unmatched: 12. CDR3 amino acids: CASSYAPGQGESSYEQYF. In DNA, the CDR3 is TGTGCCAGCAGTTACGCGCCGGGACAGGGGGAGAGTAGCTACGAGCAGTACTTC.

The rearrangement joins TRBV5-4 to TRBJ2-5; tentatively, D is TRBD1 (6 bases). The CDR3 runs 15 residues. With 0 bases removed from V and 2 bases from J, the gap between germline ends came to 11 bases. Germline V gene sequence: CDR1 SGHNT, CDR2 YYREEE (reference sequence). The CDR3 bases are TGTGCCAGCAGCTTGGAAACAGGGAAGCAAGAGACCCAGTACTTC. It yields the protein CASSLETGKQETQYF.

The V gene is TRBV5-5, the J gene TRBJ2-7; D remains unclear. Trimming shortened V by 4 bases and J by 3 bases, and 17 bases separated the two germline ends. This CDR3 has 15 amino acids. Germline V gene lookup returns CDR1 SGHKS and CDR2 YYEKEE (reference sequence). CDR3 sequence: CASSLSSWTRYEQYF. The CDR3 bases are TGTGCCAGCAGCCTCAGCAGCTGGACCCGCTACGAGCAGTACTTC.

The DNA for the CDR3 is TGTGCCAGCAGCTCGGGACAGGGAGGCAATCAGCCCCAGCATTTT. It translates to CASSSGQGGNQPQHF. The chain carries TRBV7-9 and TRBJ1-5; TRBD1 matches at 9 bases. This CDR3 has 15 residues. Germline V CDR1 and CDR2: SEHNR, FQNEAQ (reference sequence). V was pared by 4 bases and J by 2 bases, with 3 bases of the junction left unmatched.

This clone was seen once. This chain joins TRBV15 and TRBJ2-1, with 9 bases aligning to TRBD2. The germline gives CDR1 LNHNV, CDR2 YYDKDF (reference sequence). CDR3 length: 20 residues. After removal of 0 bases from V and 5 bases from J, the junction contained 17 bases not matched to a gene. CDR3 sequence: CATSREGVTLAGVIDNEQFF. The CDR3 coding sequence is TGTGCCACCAGCAGAGAGGGGGTTACGTTAGCGGGAGTTATCGACAATGAGCAGTTCTTC.

This clone was seen a single time. J is TRBJ2-5 and V is TRBV5-6; D could derive from TRBD1 or TRBD2 (5 bases each). The CDR3 is 14 amino acids. V shed 4 bases and J shed 2 bases, with 12 bases lying between them. Germline CDR1 SGHDT, CDR2 YYEEEE. The CDR3 DNA reads as TGTGCCAGCAGCCCCTATTGGGGGCAAGAGACCCAGTACTTC. Translation gives CASSPYWGQETQYF. Full variable domain (missing parts from reference TRBV5-6 and TRBJ2-5): DAGVTQSPTHLIKTRGQQVTLRCSPKSGHDTVSWYQQALGQGPQFIFQYYEEEERQRGNFPDRFSGHQFPNYSSELNVNALLLGDSALYLCASSPYWGQETQYFGPGTRLLVL.